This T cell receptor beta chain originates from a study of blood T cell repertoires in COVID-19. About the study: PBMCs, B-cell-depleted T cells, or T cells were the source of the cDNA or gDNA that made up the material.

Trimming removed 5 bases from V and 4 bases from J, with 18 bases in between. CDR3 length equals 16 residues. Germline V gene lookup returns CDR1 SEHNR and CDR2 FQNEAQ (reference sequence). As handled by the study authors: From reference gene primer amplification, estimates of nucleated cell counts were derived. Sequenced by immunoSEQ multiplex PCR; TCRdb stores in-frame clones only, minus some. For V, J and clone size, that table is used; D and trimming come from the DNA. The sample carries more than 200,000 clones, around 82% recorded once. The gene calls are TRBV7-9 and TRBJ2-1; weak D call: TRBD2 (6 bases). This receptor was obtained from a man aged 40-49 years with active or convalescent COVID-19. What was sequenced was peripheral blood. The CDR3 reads CASSPIGGRKYNEQFF. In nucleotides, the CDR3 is TGTGCCAGCAGCCCTATTGGAGGGAGAAAGTACAATGAGCAGTTCTTC. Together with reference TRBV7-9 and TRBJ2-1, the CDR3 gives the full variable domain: DTGVSQNPRHKITKRGQNVTFRCDPISEHNRLYWYRQTLGQGPEFLTYFQNEAQLEKSRLLSDRFSAERPKGSFSTLEIQRTEQGDSAMYLCASSPIGGRKYNEQFFGPGTRLTVL.